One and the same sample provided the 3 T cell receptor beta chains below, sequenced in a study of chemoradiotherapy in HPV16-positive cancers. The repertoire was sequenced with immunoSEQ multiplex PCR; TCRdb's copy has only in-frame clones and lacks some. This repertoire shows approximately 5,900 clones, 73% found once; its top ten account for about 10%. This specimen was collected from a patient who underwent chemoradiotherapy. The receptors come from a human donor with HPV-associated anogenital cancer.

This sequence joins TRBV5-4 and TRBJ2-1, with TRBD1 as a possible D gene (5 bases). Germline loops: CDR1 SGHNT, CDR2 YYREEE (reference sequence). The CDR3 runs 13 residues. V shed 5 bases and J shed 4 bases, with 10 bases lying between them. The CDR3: CASSSDSYNEQFF. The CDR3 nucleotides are TGTGCCAGCAGTTCTGACAGTTACAATGAGCAGTTCTTC.

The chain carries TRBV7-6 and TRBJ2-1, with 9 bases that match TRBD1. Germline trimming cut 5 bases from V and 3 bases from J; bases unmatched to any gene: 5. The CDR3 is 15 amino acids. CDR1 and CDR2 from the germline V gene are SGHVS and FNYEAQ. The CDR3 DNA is TGTGCCAGCAGCGAAACAGGGGGCAACTACAATGAGCAGTTCTTC. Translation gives CASSETGGNYNEQFF.

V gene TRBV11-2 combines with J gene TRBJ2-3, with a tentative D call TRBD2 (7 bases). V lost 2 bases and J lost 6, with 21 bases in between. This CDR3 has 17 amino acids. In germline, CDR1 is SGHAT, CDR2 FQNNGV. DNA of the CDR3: TGTGCCAGCAGCTTAAACCCCCAGAGGGGGGGCCGTGATACGCAGTATTTT. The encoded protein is CASSLNPQRGGRDTQYF.